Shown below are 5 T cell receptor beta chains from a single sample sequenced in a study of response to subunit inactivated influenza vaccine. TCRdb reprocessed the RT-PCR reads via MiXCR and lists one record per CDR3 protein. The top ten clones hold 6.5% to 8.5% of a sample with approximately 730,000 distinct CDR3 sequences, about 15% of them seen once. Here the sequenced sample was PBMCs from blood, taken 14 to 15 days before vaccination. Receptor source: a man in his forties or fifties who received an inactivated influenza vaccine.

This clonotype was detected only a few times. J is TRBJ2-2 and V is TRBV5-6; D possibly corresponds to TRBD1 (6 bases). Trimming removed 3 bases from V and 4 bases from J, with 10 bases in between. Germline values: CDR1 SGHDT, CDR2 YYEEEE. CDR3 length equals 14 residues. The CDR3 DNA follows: TGTGCCAGCAGCTCACAGGGATCCACCGGGGAGCTGTTTTTT. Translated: CASSSQGSTGELFF. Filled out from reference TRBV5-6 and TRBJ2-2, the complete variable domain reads DAGVTQSPTHLIKTRGQQVTLRCSPKSGHDTVSWYQQALGQGPQFIFQYYEEEERQRGNFPDRFSGHQFPNYSSELNVNALLLGDSALYLCASSSQGSTGELFFGEGSRLTVL.

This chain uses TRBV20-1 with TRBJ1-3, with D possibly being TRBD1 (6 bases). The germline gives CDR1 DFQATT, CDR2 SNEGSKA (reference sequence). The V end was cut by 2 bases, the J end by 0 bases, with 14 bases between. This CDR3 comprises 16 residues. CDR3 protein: CSARRGAEASGNTIYF. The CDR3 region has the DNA TGCAGTGCTAGAAGGGGGGCAGAAGCCTCTGGAAACACCATATATTTT.

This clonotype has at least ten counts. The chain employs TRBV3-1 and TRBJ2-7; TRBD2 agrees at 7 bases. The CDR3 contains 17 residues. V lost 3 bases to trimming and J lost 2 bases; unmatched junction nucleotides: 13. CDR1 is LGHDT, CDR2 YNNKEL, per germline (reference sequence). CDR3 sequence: CASSQGGTTRGPYEQYF. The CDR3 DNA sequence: TGTGCCAGCAGCCAGGGGGGGACTACCCGGGGCCCCTACGAGCAGTACTTC.

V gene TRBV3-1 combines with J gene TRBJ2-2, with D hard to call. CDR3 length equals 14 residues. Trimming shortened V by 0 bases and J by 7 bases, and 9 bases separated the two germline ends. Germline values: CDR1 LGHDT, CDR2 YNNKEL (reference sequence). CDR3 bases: TGTGCCAGCAGCCAAGATATAACGCGCGGGGAGCTGTTTTTT. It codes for CASSQDITRGELFF. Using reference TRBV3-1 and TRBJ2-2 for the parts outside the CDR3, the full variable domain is DTAVSQTPKYLVTQMGNDKSIKCEQNLGHDTMYWYKQDSKKFLKIMFSYNNKELIINETVPNRFSPKSPDKAHLNLHINSLELGDSAVYFCASSQDITRGELFFGEGSRLTVL.

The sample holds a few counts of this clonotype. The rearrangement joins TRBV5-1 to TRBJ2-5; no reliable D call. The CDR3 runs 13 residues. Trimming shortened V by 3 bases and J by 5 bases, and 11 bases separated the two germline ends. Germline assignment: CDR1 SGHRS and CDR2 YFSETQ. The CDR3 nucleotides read TGCGCCAGCAGCTACGGGCCAGCGGAGACCCAGTACTTC. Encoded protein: CASSYGPAETQYF.